The clone carrying this TCR beta chain was counted only a few times. These data come from a study of T cell clones after liver transplantation. At the level of the study: A pre-transplant mixed lymphocyte reaction with TCRbeta sequencing defined graft-donor-reactive clones followed in post-transplant blood. Tolerant meant at least one year fully off immunosuppression without liver enzymes above twice normal. Blood was drawn pre-transplant, before withdrawal, and after full or failed withdrawal.

Profiled with immunoSEQ multiplex PCR; TCRdb holds only in-frame clones, not every one. The table has under 150,000 clones, around nine tenths seen once. The sequence came from a human patient who received a liver transplant. The T cells may come from the graft donor. Sequencing used CD4+ T cells from blood, obtained 12 months after liver transplant.

The CDR3 DNA follows: TGTGCCAGCAGCGTCTCACTAAGGGATGAGCAGTTCTTC. It is translated as CASSVSLRDEQFF. The V call is TRBV9, the J call TRBJ2-1, with D hard to call. Trimming left V 2 bases short and J 8 bases short, with 11 bases between. CDR1 and CDR2 (germline): SGDLS, YYNGEE. This CDR3 spans 13 amino acids.